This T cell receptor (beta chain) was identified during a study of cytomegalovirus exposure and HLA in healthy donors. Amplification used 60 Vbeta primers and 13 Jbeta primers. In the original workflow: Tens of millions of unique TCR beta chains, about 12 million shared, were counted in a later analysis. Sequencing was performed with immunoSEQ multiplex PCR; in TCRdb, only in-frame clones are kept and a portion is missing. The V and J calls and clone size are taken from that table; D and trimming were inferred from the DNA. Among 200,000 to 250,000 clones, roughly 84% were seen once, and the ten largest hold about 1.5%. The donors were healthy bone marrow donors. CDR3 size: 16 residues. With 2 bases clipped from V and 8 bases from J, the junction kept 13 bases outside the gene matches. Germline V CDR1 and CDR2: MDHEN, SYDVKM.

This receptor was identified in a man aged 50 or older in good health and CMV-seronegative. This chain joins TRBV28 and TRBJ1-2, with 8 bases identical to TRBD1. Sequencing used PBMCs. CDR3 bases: TGTGCCAGCAGTTTAGTTAGTATTATGGACAGGGAGGGCTACACCTTC. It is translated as CASSLVSIMDREGYTF.